The entry below describes one T cell receptor beta chain. This sample was included in a study of blood T cell repertoires in COVID-19. Study in general: Whether acute or convalescent, the COVID-19 samples came from the United States, Italy and Spain. PBMCs, B-cell-depleted T cells, or T cells were the source of the cDNA or gDNA that made up the material.

This CDR3 is 13 amino acids long. With 9 bases clipped from V and 3 bases from J, the junction kept 6 bases outside the gene matches. Germline loops: CDR1 SGHDN, CDR2 FVKESK. Participants' own reports of clinical history determined their cohort assignment. Symptom resolution, clearance, or two negative PCRs marked donors in Cohort 3 as recovered. The method was immunoSEQ multiplex PCR; TCRdb's version includes in-frame clones alone and lacks a portion of them. This table holds about 250,000 clones, 70% to 90% found once. The origin of this receptor is a man in his forties who had recovered from COVID-19. The J gene is TRBJ2-7, the V gene TRBV14; TRBD1 aligns across 9 bases. The sample was PBMCs or T cells enriched from blood (not recorded which). The CDR3 coding sequence is TGTGCCAGACCGCAGACAGGGGGCTACGAGCAGTACTTC. It codes for CARPQTGGYEQYF.